The clone carrying this T cell receptor beta chain was seen many times. This record belongs to a study of identical twins. Trimming took 6 bases from V and 5 from J; bases not matched to a gene: 7. Germline-derived CDR1 and CDR2 are MNHNS and SASEGT. The CDR3 loop spans 14 amino acids. MiXCR was run by TCRdb on the 5' RACE reads, yielding one entry per CDR3 protein. The table lists hundreds of thousands of distinct CDR3 sequences, approximately 24% of them singletons, with 2.9% in the top ten. In addition, the sample was reused for a study of T cells expressing NK-cell markers. That paper notes: There were seven HCMV-seropositive donors and one seronegative donor among the eight sequenced. Topping the CD3+CD56-NKG2C+ fraction as well were these clonotypes, in a few donors.

J is TRBJ1-5 and V is TRBV6-1, with 7 positions matching TRBD1. Sequencing was carried out using CD4+ T cells sorted from blood. The sequence was obtained from a woman aged 18 to 35 in good health. CDR3 protein: CASSKQGRDQPQHF. The CDR3 DNA reads as TGTGCCAGCAGCAAACAGGGGAGAGATCAGCCCCAGCATTTT.